The sequence of this T cell receptor beta chain was determined in a study of OX40 agonist ivuxolimab in advanced cancers. Overall study: It was ivuxolimab, an agonistic anti-OX40 (CD134) antibody, that patients were treated with.

Generated by immunoSEQ multiplex PCR, the TCRdb table keeps only in-frame clones and is missing some. The sample includes 55,000 to 75,000 clones, nearly 85% of them seen just once. Worth noting for this clone: Its antigen is still unknown.

Study-wide findings and caveats: The study found that CD8+ T cells averaged more expanded clones than CD4+.

The starting material was CD4+ or CD8+ T cells sorted from blood, obtained in a trial of the OX40 agonist ivuxolimab. This TCR was recovered from an adult with an advanced solid tumor such as melanoma, head and neck, liver or kidney cancer.

The CDR3 here is CASSSKRQGAGNSPLHF. CDR3 coding DNA: TGTGCCAGCAGCTCCAAGCGACAGGGGGCCGGTAATTCACCCCTCCACTTT. The chain is built from TRBV13 and TRBJ1-6; 10 nucleotides match TRBD1. Germline V gives CDR1 PRHDT, CDR2 FYEKMQ (reference sequence). This CDR3 is built from 17 residues. Trimming at V came to 4 bases and at J to 6 bases, leaving 9 bases not matched to a gene. The full variable domain, completed using reference TRBV13 and TRBJ1-6, is AAGVIQSPRHLIKEKRETATLKCYPIPRHDTVYWYQQGPGQDPQFLISFYEKMQSDKGSIPDRFSAQQFSDYHSELNMSSLELGDSALYFCASSSKRQGAGNSPLHFGNGTRLTVT.